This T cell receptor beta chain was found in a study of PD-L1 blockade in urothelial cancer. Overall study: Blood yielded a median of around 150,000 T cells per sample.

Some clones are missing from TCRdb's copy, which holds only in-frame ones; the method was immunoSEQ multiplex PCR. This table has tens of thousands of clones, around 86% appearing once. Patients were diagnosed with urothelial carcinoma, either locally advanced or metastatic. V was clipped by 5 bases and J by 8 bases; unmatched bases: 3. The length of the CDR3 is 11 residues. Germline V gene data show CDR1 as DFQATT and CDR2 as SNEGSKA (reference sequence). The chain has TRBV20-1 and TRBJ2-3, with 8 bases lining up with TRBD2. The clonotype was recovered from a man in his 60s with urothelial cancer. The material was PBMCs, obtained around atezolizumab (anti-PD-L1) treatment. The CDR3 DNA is TGCAGTGCTGGCACTAGCGGTACGCAGTATTTT. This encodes CSAGTSGTQYF.